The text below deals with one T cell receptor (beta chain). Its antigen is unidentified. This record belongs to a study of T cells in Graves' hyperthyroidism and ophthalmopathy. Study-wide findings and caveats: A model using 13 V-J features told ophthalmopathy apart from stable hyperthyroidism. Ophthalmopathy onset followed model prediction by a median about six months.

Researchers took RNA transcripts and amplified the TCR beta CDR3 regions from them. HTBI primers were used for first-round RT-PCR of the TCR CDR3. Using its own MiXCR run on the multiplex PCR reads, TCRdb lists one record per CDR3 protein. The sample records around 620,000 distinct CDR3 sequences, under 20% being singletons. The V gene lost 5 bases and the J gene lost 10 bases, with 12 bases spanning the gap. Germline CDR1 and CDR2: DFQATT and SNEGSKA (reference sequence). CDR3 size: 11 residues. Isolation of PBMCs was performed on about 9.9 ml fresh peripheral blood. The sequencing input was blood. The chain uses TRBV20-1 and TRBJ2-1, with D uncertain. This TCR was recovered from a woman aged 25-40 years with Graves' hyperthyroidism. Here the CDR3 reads CSALVAGEQFF. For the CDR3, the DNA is TGCAGTGCTCTCGTGGCCGGGGAGCAGTTCTTC.